The T cell receptor beta chain described here comes from a study of glioma-infiltrating T cells after dendritic cell vaccination. Whole-study context: Glioblastoma patients came from Phase I and II dendritic cell vaccination trials.

The primer mix had 60 V beta and 13 J beta primers. The protocol was immunoSEQ multiplex PCR, while the TCRdb copy is restricted to in-frame clones and leaves out a portion. The sample contains 75,000 to 95,000 clones, roughly 84% of which appear only once. The time point is: after dendritic cell vaccination, including at tumor progression/relapse. Fresh-frozen tumor tissue and more than two years of survival data were available for all. In the case of this clone: Different DNA sequences within this sample yield the same CDR3.

Germline CDR1 reads SGHRS; CDR2 reads YFSETQ. The CDR3 extends over 15 amino acids. Trimming took 0 bases from V and 3 from J; bases not matched to a gene: 5. V usage is TRBV5-1 and J usage is TRBJ2-7, with TRBD1 matching 8 bases. The TCR was taken from a human donor with glioblastoma. Sequencing used blood, obtained after dendritic cell vaccination. The CDR3: CASSLASGGGYEQYF. The CDR3, as DNA: TGCGCCAGCAGCTTGGCCTCAGGGGGCGGCTACGAGCAGTACTTC. Full variable domain (outside the CDR3, taken from reference TRBV5-1 and TRBJ2-7): KAGVTQTPRYLIKTRGQQVTLSCSPISGHRSVSWYQQTPGQGLQFLFEYFSETQRNKGNFPGRFSGRQFSNSRSEMNVSTLELGDSALYLCASSLASGGGYEQYFGPGTRLTVT.